The 2 T cell receptor beta chains below all came from one sample that was sequenced in a study of blood T cell repertoires in COVID-19. Sequencing was performed with immunoSEQ multiplex PCR; in TCRdb, only in-frame clones are kept and a portion is missing. The sample yields about 33,000 clones, about 88% seen once. Sequenced sample: peripheral blood. These receptors all come from a human donor in a cohort sampled during active COVID-19.

This clone has just one count. This chain links TRBV7-3 with TRBJ2-1; D is undetermined. The CDR3 extends over 15 amino acids. Trimming took off 5 bases at V and 7 bases at J, with 18 bases between the two ends. From germline, CDR1 is SGHTA and CDR2 FQGTGA. CDR3 coding DNA: TGTGCCAGCAGCCCCCTTCCCACGAGTTTTAATGAGCAGTTCTTC. Protein: CASSPLPTSFNEQFF.

The chain combines TRBV9 with TRBJ2-3; 8 bases agree with TRBD1. The CDR3 spans 15 residues. In germline, CDR1 is SGDLS, CDR2 YYNGEE. V was pared by 0 bases and J by 6 bases, with 6 bases of the junction left unmatched. The CDR3 sequence: CASSVGQGFTDTQYF. As DNA, the CDR3 is TGTGCCAGCAGCGTAGGACAGGGGTTCACGGATACGCAGTATTTT.